The table lists the clone carrying this T cell receptor (beta chain) with a count of one. Authors' data handling: The assay estimated nucleated cells by amplifying reference gene primers. Sequenced by immunoSEQ multiplex PCR; TCRdb stores in-frame clones only, minus some. V and J calls and clone size follow that table, whereas D and trimming were derived from the DNA. There are under 300,000 clones in the sample; more than 75% occur only once, and 5.5% to 7.5% lies in the top ten. The sample is drawn from a study of blood T cell repertoires in COVID-19. Across the study: Whether acute or convalescent, the COVID-19 samples came from the United States, Italy and Spain. Sample material is recorded as cDNA or gDNA derived from T cells, B-cell-depleted T cells, or PBMCs.

CDR1 is LNHDA and CDR2 is SQIVND in the germline V gene (reference sequence). The ends lost 4 bases at V and 8 bases at J; junction bases unmatched: 2. This CDR3 is built from 12 residues. This clonotype was sampled from a woman in her sixties or seventies with active or convalescent COVID-19. Sequencing input: peripheral blood. The chain uses TRBV19 and TRBJ1-2; 9 bases align to TRBD1. CDR3 sequence: CASSNRGLGYTF. The CDR3 DNA reads as TGTGCCAGTAGTAACAGGGGGCTCGGCTACACCTTC.